This T cell receptor beta chain is from a study of cytomegalovirus exposure and HLA in healthy donors. Study context: Among 350 to 500 genotyped donors, about 83% fell in the Caucasian-associated ancestry cluster.

Details on this clone: Its antigen is not known.

The study, taken as a whole, reports: In a later analysis, parvovirus B19, influenza, CMV and Epstein-Barr virus appeared linked to several top co-occurrence clusters.

The germline V gene encodes CDR1 SNHLY and CDR2 FYNNEI. V shed 2 bases and J shed 2 bases, with 10 bases lying between them. The CDR3 totals 14 residues. PCR was performed using 60 Vbeta and 13 Jbeta primers. Some clones are missing from TCRdb's copy, which holds only in-frame ones; the method was immunoSEQ multiplex PCR. The table shows some 100,000 clones, with about four fifths occurring only once. Sequenced material: PBMCs. This chain uses TRBV2 with TRBJ2-7; TRBD2 might be the D (6 bases). This TCR came from a woman in her forties in good health and CMV-seronegative. CDR3 bases: TGTGCCAGCAGTGAAAGGGCGGGAACCTACGAGCAGTACTTC. This encodes CASSERAGTYEQYF.